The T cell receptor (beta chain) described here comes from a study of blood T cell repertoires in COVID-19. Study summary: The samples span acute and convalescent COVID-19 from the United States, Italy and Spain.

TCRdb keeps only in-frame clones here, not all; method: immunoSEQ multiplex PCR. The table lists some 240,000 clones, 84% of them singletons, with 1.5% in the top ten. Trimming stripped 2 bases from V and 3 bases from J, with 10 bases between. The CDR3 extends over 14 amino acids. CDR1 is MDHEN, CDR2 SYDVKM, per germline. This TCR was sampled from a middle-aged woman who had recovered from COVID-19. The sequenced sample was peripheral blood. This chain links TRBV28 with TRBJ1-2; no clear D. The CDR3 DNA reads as TGTGCCAGCAGTTTAGGAGTATGGGACTATGGCTACACCTTC. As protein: CASSLGVWDYGYTF.